Each of the 6 T cell receptor beta chains below was sequenced from the same sample in a study of blood T cell repertoires in COVID-19 (dated by TCRdb to about 2020). The receptor library was made with the immunoSEQ multiplex PCR assay. TCRdb provides this immuneACCESS table in a form limited to in-frame rearrangements. Some clones are lacking; in checked studies, under half of them reflect an unresolved V gene, and why the rest are absent is not known. The sample contains around 100,000 clones, roughly 84% of them found a single time. 10% to 15% of the sample lies in the top ten. What was sequenced was peripheral blood. These receptors all stem from a human donor in a cohort sampled during active or convalescent COVID-19.

The V call is TRBV6-2 or TRBV6-3, the J call TRBJ1-1, with 7 bases identical to TRBD1. CDR1 is MNHEY and CDR2 is SVGEGT in the germline V gene. V trimming: 2 bases; J trimming: 13 bases; junction bases outside the gene matches: 7. This CDR3 is 12 amino acids long. Written as DNA, the CDR3 is TGTGCCAGCAGTTACGGGACAGCGCTCGTTTTCTTT. Protein: CASSYGTALVFF.

V gene TRBV27 combines with J gene TRBJ2-2, with TRBD1 matching over 8 bases. This CDR3 is built from 18 residues. Germline V lookup: CDR1 MNHEY, CDR2 SMNVEV (reference sequence). Trimming removed 0 bases from V and 5 bases from J; junction bases left unmatched: 11. The CDR3 reads CASSLSAGRGRGTGELFF. In nucleotides, the CDR3 is TGTGCCAGCAGTTTATCGGCAGGCAGGGGGCGTGGGACCGGGGAGCTGTTTTTT.

The chain links TRBV28 to TRBJ1-1; possible D gene TRBD1, 6 bases. CDR1 and CDR2 (germline): MDHEN, SYDVKM. The CDR3 has 16 amino acids. Trimming stripped 7 bases from V and 6 bases from J, with 24 bases between. The CDR3 nucleotides read TGTGCCAGCATACCCCCGGGACAACGAAGGAGCGCTGAAGCTTTCTTT. Translated, it gives CASIPPGQRRSAEAFF.

The chain has TRBV23-1 and TRBJ1-2; 9 bases match TRBD1. TRBV23-1 counts as an open reading frame of uncertain function. V lost 0 bases and J lost 3; bases outside the gene matches: 5. This CDR3 spans 16 amino acids. The CDR3 coding sequence is TGCGCCAGCAGTCAATCTTGGGACAGGGCTTACTATGGCTACACCTTC. This gives the protein CASSQSWDRAYYGYTF.

This clone was detected only a few times. This chain joins TRBV5-4 and TRBJ1-2, with D tentatively TRBD1 (6 bases). There are 16 residues in the CDR3. The germline CDR1 and CDR2 sequences are SGHNT and YYREEE (reference sequence). The V and J ends lost 4 bases and 0 bases respectively, with 16 bases between them. The CDR3 nucleotides read TGTGCCAGCAGCATGGAACAGGGTCGAGCTAACTATGGCTACACCTTC. Translated: CASSMEQGRANYGYTF.

The chain couples TRBV7-9 to TRBJ2-7, with D possibly being TRBD1 (5 bases). Per germline, CDR1 SEHNR and CDR2 FQNEAQ (reference sequence). V was pared by 5 bases and J by 0 bases, with 17 bases between. The CDR3 covers 16 residues. This CDR3 reads CASSTTTASSSYEQYF. In DNA form, the CDR3 reads TGTGCCAGCAGCACGACGACAGCTTCTAGCTCCTACGAGCAGTACTTC.